This T cell receptor beta chain was observed in a study of blood T cell repertoires in COVID-19. In the original analysis: Amplification from reference gene primers served as the basis for estimated nucleated cell counts. Produced via immunoSEQ multiplex PCR; TCRdb's table is partial and in-frame only. V, J and clone size derive from that table, while D and trimming were established from the DNA sequence. The profile covers almost 400,000 clones, with around 89% appearing a single time and approximately 1% taken by the ten largest. The CDR3 consists of 14 residues. Germline CDR1 SGHRS, CDR2 YFSETQ. V lost 5 bases, J lost 5 bases, and 11 bases lay in between.

The material sequenced was PBMCs or T cells enriched from blood (not recorded which). This chain links TRBV5-1 with TRBJ1-6, with D perhaps matching TRBD1 (6 bases). The source of this sequence is a woman aged 30 to 39 with acute COVID-19. The CDR3 region is CASSLGTNNSPLHF. The CDR3 DNA follows: TGCGCCAGCAGTCTCGGGACAAATAATTCACCCCTCCACTTT.